These 8 T cell receptor beta chains were sequenced from one sample in a study of control samples from healthy donors and cancer patients. Profiling relied on immunoSEQ multiplex PCR, and the TCRdb table lists in-frame clones only, not all of them. The sample has approximately 120,000 clones, around 89% seen once. The sequencing sample was made of blood. All receptors derive from a woman aged 50 to 60 in good health.

This chain joins TRBV30 and TRBJ1-1, with D unresolved. Trimming took off 0 bases at V and 1 base at J, with 12 bases between the two ends. The V gene's germline CDR1 is GTSNPN and CDR2 SVGIG (reference sequence). The CDR3 covers 15 residues. The DNA for the CDR3 is TGTGCCTGGAGTGTTAAGGGCAAACCGAACACTGAAGCTTTCTTT. This gives the protein CAWSVKGKPNTEAFF.

The chain is built from TRBV24-1 and TRBJ2-3; 7 bases map to TRBD2. Germline V gene data show CDR1 as KGHDR and CDR2 as SFDVKD. V lost 4 bases and J lost 4; bases outside the gene matches: 10. This CDR3 is built from 16 residues. CDR3 loop: CATSDPQREVADTQYF. In DNA, the CDR3 is TGTGCCACCAGTGACCCTCAACGGGAGGTGGCAGATACGCAGTATTTT.

The chain recombines TRBV29-1 with TRBJ1-2; possible D gene TRBD1, 6 bases. The CDR3 sequence is 13 residues long. V lost 3 bases and J 5 bases, leaving 13 bases between the germline ends. The germline CDR1 and CDR2 sequences are SQVTM and ANQGSEA. For the CDR3, the DNA is TGCAGCGTTGATCTTGGAGGGGGGTATGGCTACACCTTC. Translation gives CSVDLGGGYGYTF.

CDR3 sequence: CASSLSASSGANVLTF. DNA of the CDR3: TGCGCCAGCAGCCTCTCTGCCAGCTCTGGGGCCAACGTCCTGACTTTC. The chain uses TRBV4-3 and TRBJ2-6; the D is unclear. V lost 4 bases to trimming and J lost 0 bases, with 10 bases between them. The CDR3 is 16 residues long. Looked up from germline, CDR1 is LGHNA and CDR2 is YSLEER.

The chain is built from TRBV6-2 or TRBV6-3 and TRBJ2-7, with 7 nucleotides matching TRBD1. In germline, CDR1 is MNHEY, CDR2 SVGEGT. The CDR3 length is 15 residues. The J segment lost 2 bases and the V segment lost 3 bases, leaving 7 bases of the junction unmatched. CDR3 coding DNA: TGTGCCAGCAGTTATTCCCGGACAGGCCCCTACGAGCAGTACGTC. This gives the protein CASSYSRTGPYEQYV.

Here the CDR3 reads CASSYGAASNQPQHF. The CDR3 DNA is TGTGCCAGCAGTTACGGGGCCGCTTCCAATCAGCCCCAGCATTTT. The rearrangement uses TRBV6-5 and TRBJ1-5; weak D call: TRBD1 (5 bases). Trimming shortened V by 2 bases and J by 3 bases, and 11 bases separated the two germline ends. Per germline, CDR1 MNHEY and CDR2 SVGAGI. This CDR3 spans 15 amino acids.

This clone occurred a few times. J is TRBJ1-2 and V is TRBV19, with D possibly TRBD1 on 6 matching bases. The CDR3 totals 14 residues. V shed 6 bases and J shed 0 bases, with 11 bases lying between them. Per the germline V gene, CDR1 is LNHDA and CDR2 is SQIVND (reference sequence). DNA for the CDR3: TGTGCCAGTAGGCTGGACAGTACTAACTATGGCTACACCTTC. Translation: CASRLDSTNYGYTF. The full variable domain, in which reference TRBV19 and TRBJ1-2 provide the parts outside the CDR3, is DGGITQSPKYLFRKEGQNVTLSCEQNLNHDAMYWYRQDPGQGLRLIYYSQIVNDFQKGDIAEGYSVSREKKESFPLTVTSAQKNPTAFYLCASRLDSTNYGYTFGSGTRLTVV.

Of note for this clone: The junction departs from germline at one end; a sequencing error may be responsible. V and J are TRBV19 and TRBJ2-1; D possibly matches TRBD1 or TRBD2 (6 bases each). The CDR3 contains 12 residues. Germline V gives CDR1 LNHDA, CDR2 SQIVND (reference sequence). CDR3 in amino acids: CASSKRGDEQFF. CDR3 DNA: TGTGCCAGCAGTAAAAGGGGGGATGAGCAGTTCTTC.